These T cell receptor beta chains were read from a single sample in a study of blood T cells in healthy people across ages. Via MiXCR, TCRdb re-called the 5' RACE reads, giving one row per CDR3 protein. The table lists 1.5 million to 2 million distinct CDR3 sequences, 49% of them singletons. The sequenced sample consisted of blood. These receptors came from a woman between 40 and 55 years old in good health. Each CDR3 is given with its conserved first and last residue.

j_call	v_call	cdr3_aa
TRBJ1-2	TRBV2	CASSAGAGAYGYTF
TRBJ2-7	TRBV20-1	CSALTGGDYEQYF
TRBJ1-1	TRBV18	CASSPPQGMRNTEAFF
TRBJ1-1	TRBV29-1	CSVEYNGANTEAFF
TRBJ2-1	TRBV4-3	CASSQEGHGAGTGAYNEQFF
TRBJ1-5	TRBV3-1	CASSQEGREGQPQHF
TRBJ2-7	TRBV7-9	CASSPYRSGHNEQYF
.	TRBV20-1	CSATGRTETQYF
TRBJ2-7	TRBV4-3	CASSQALNLYEQYF
TRBJ2-3	TRBV9	CASSASGGGVDTQYF
TRBJ2-7	TRBV5-6	CASSQTVTYEQYF
TRBJ2-3	TRBV12-3/TRBV12-4	CASSPSGGRTTDTQYF
TRBJ2-2	TRBV20-1	CSARDQRTPAGELFF
TRBJ2-5	TRBV7-2	CASSLGSHETQYF
TRBJ2-3	TRBV11-2	CATRHGLAGVPTDTQYF
TRBJ1-6	TRBV5-1	CASSLQGADSPLHF
TRBJ2-5	TRBV20-1	CSAPYSNRQYF
TRBJ1-5	TRBV29-1	CSVVGTGSNQPQHF
TRBJ2-3	TRBV12-3/TRBV12-4	CASSFFGADTQYF
TRBJ2-2	TRBV27	CASSLFGGGANTGELFF
TRBJ2-7	TRBV27	CATTGTASTYNEQYF
TRBJ2-7	TRBV6-2/TRBV6-3	CASSIAPDYEQYF
TRBJ1-2	TRBV20-1	CSARGGGEDYGYTF
TRBJ1-2	TRBV7-8	CASSLGSDIQGYTF
TRBJ2-1	TRBV3-1	CASSPGLASYNEQFF
TRBJ2-1	TRBV9	CASSHRVTSGGYNEQFF
TRBJ2-3	TRBV9	CASSVGGDTDTQYF
TRBJ2-7	TRBV4-2	CASSQDTHEQYF
TRBJ2-5	TRBV2	CASSEDGGGETQYF
TRBJ2-3	TRBV7-2	CASSFGGGTSGTDTQYF
TRBJ2-4	TRBV7-2	CASSRTGPTQNIQYF
TRBJ2-5	TRBV24-1	CATSDSIRDGETQYF
TRBJ2-7	TRBV28	CASSNGGYSYEQYF
TRBJ2-5	TRBV24-1	CATADRGDEQYF
TRBJ2-3	TRBV7-2	CASTLTRGRTDTQYF
TRBJ1-1	TRBV7-2	CASSLAQFSGKSDEAFF
TRBJ1-4	TRBV21-1	CVERVYEKLFF
TRBJ2-3	TRBV10-1	CASSEPDRHTQYF
TRBJ1-1	TRBV28	CACWGVTEAFF
TRBJ2-1	TRBV5-1	CASYSGRAQFF
TRBJ2-1	TRBV7-2	CASSRYLAGGYSHNEQFF
TRBJ1-4	TRBV4-3	CASSQDPGEEKLFF
.	TRBV7-2	CAGSFTGSYEQYF
TRBJ2-3	TRBV28	CASSISGGATDTQYF
TRBJ2-3	TRBV28	CASSSRAGTTDTQYF
TRBJ2-5	TRBV20-1	CSAPDGETQYF
TRBJ2-3	TRBV12-3/TRBV12-4	CASSWDGYTQYF
TRBJ2-7	TRBV20-1	CSASPENYEQYF
TRBJ1-6	TRBV12-3/TRBV12-4	CASSLGQSYSSPLHF
TRBJ2-3	TRBV6-5	CASRRDRAADTQYF
TRBJ2-1	TRBV7-9	CASSFGQTWNEQFF
TRBJ2-1	TRBV29-1	CSVRADYNEQFF
TRBJ1-2	TRBV20-1	CSAPRTGEIYGYTF
TRBJ1-1	TRBV4-3	CASSQDPGTGKNEAFF
TRBJ2-1	TRBV13	CASSPTGTGDNEQFF
TRBJ2-1	TRBV2	CASRGSEYNEQFF
TRBJ2-3	TRBV6-5	CASRLQGSAPANTQYF
TRBJ2-3	TRBV6-6	CASSYSGAGGSTDTQYF
TRBJ2-5	TRBV6-2/TRBV6-3	CASSYSGLRGSQETQYF
TRBJ2-5	TRBV3-1	CASSLRGQFYNEQYF